This T cell receptor (beta chain) stems from a study of blood T cell repertoires in COVID-19. Whole-study context: Researchers got acute and convalescent COVID-19 samples from the United States, Italy and Spain.

Per the original methods: Estimation of nucleated cell counts was performed using reference gene primer amplification. TCRdb's copy holds only in-frame clones and misses some; the assay was immunoSEQ multiplex PCR. That table gives V, J and clone size, and the DNA gave D and trimming. This table has about 55,000 clones, 90% appearing once. V gave up 6 bases and J gave up 3 bases; unmatched junction bases: 4. CDR1 and CDR2 (germline): MNHEY, SMNVEV (reference sequence). CDR3 size: 13 residues. V and J are TRBV27 and TRBJ2-7; 8 positions match TRBD1. The sample comprised peripheral blood. The sequence derives from a man aged 55 to 70 with acute or convalescent COVID-19. The CDR3 protein is CASSGGQGYEQYF. The CDR3 coding sequence is TGTGCCAGCAGCGGTGGACAGGGCTACGAGCAGTACTTC.